This is a list of T cell receptor beta chains from one sample in a study of T-cell memory formation after mild COVID-19. TCRdb independently ran MiXCR on the 5' RACE reads; one entry per CDR3 protein. This sample yields around 400,000 distinct CDR3 sequences, of which 20% to 25% are seen a single time; roughly 8.7% belongs to the top ten. The specimen was PBMCs or a T cell subset sorted from them (not recorded which). These receptor sequences come from an adult woman who had mild COVID-19 (a few samples of this study predate the infection). Cell type and time point are not known. The CDR3 runs from the conserved cysteine through the conserved F or W. Fields, in order: D gene, J gene, clone size, V gene, CDR3 DNA, CDR3 protein. D genes are given only for firm matches. Size is omitted from some rows. Given values are once, few, many or a class for expanded clones.

.,TRBJ1-5,.,TRBV5-1,TGCGCCAGCAGCTTGACAGGGACACAGCCCCAGCATTTT,CASSLTGTQPQHF
TRBD1,TRBJ1-5,.,TRBV19,TGTGCCAGTAGTTCCGCCGGGACAGGGGGCTTCAATCAGCCCCAGCATTTT,CASSSAGTGGFNQPQHF
TRBD2,TRBJ2-1,few,TRBV7-9,TGTGCCAGCAGCTTAATGAGCGGGGGGGCTATCAATGAGCAGTTCTTC,CASSLMSGGAINEQFF
.,TRBJ2-2,.,TRBV7-9,TGTGCCAGCAGCTTCCGGACCTCGAACACCGGGGAGCTGTTTTTT,CASSFRTSNTGELFF
TRBD1,TRBJ2-7,.,TRBV4-2,TGTGCCAGCAGCCACGGGACAGGGTCCTACGAGCAGTACTTC,CASSHGTGSYEQYF
.,TRBJ1-5,.,TRBV7-8,TGTGCCAGCAGCCCCTCGACAGCGAATCAGCCCCAGCATTTT,CASSPSTANQPQHF
.,TRBJ2-7,.,TRBV4-3,TGCGCCAGCAGCCCCGGACGGGACTACGAGCAGTACTTC,CASSPGRDYEQYF
TRBD1,TRBJ1-3,few,TRBV6-6,TGTGCCAGCAGTTACTCGGGACAGGGAGACACCATATATTTT,CASSYSGQGDTIYF
.,TRBJ1-4,few,TRBV20-1,TGCAGTGCTAGCGGGGGTCCGCGGGGGGAACTGTTTTTT,CSASGGPRGELFF
TRBD2,TRBJ2-5,.,TRBV7-7,TGTGCCAGCAGTTGGACTAGCGGGGCTCCCGGAGAGACCCAGTACTTC,CASSWTSGAPGETQYF
TRBD1,TRBJ1-1,few,TRBV12-3/TRBV12-4,TGTGCCAGCAGGATCAATGGGGCAGGGGGCACTGAAGCTTTCTTT,CASRINGAGGTEAFF
TRBD2,TRBJ2-1,few,TRBV7-9,TGTGCCAGCAGCCCTAAACTAGCGGGGGCCTACAATGAGCAGTTCTTC,CASSPKLAGAYNEQFF
.,TRBJ2-1,few,TRBV20-1,TGCAGTGCTATCGGGGGAGAGGGCAATGAGCAGTTCTTC,CSAIGGEGNEQFF
.,TRBJ2-1,.,TRBV20-1,TGCAGTGCCCTAGTCCATGATACTATAGATTACTACAATGAGCAGTTCTTC,CSALVHDTIDYYNEQFF
.,TRBJ2-7,.,TRBV7-6,TGTGCCAGCAGCCACGCAGGGGCCCCCCTGGAGCAGTACTTC,CASSHAGAPLEQYF
.,TRBJ1-1,.,TRBV20-1,TGCAGTGCTAGCGGGTGTTATACTGAAGCTTTCTTT,CSASGCYTEAFF
.,TRBJ2-4,.,TRBV27,TGTGCCAGCAGTTTCGCCAAGAGCTACTTTCAGTACTTC,CASSFAKSYFQYF
TRBD2,TRBJ2-1,.,TRBV18,TGTGCCAGCTCACCTTTATTTCGGGGGGACTCCTACAATGAGCAGTTCTTC,CASSPLFRGDSYNEQFF
.,TRBJ2-4,many,TRBV20-1,TGCAGTGCTAAATCGGGCTCAAACATTCAGTACTTC,CSAKSGSNIQYF
.,TRBJ2-1,few,TRBV6-4,TGTGCCAGCAGTGAGGGTAGCGTAGGCAATGAGCAGTTCTTC,CASSEGSVGNEQFF
.,TRBJ2-4,once,TRBV20-1,TGCAGTGCTGGAAGGGCGGGCAGAGGGCACATTCAGTACTTC,CSAGRAGRGHIQYF
.,TRBJ2-7,.,TRBV4-2,TGTGCCAGCAGCCAAGTAAAGGGGAGCGAGCAGTACTTC,CASSQVKGSEQYF
TRBD2,TRBJ2-7,.,TRBV6-2/TRBV6-3,TGTGCCAGCAGGCCCGGGACTAACTCCTACGAGCAGTACTTC,CASRPGTNSYEQYF
.,TRBJ1-2,.,TRBV9,TGTGCCAGCAGCCAGGGAGGGAATGGCTACACCTTC,CASSQGGNGYTF
TRBD1,TRBJ1-2,once,TRBV20-1,TGCAGTGCTTTAAGGAAAGGGGGCGCAGGGTATGGCTACACCTTC,CSALRKGGAGYGYTF
.,TRBJ1-1,.,TRBV7-3,TGTGCCAGCAGCTTCGGCAGTTCCACGAACACTGAAGCTTTCTTT,CASSFGSSTNTEAFF
TRBD2,TRBJ2-7,.,TRBV11-2,TGTGCCAGCAGCTTAGATGGACTAGCGGGAGTTTTTGGGTCCTACGAGCAGTACTTC,CASSLDGLAGVFGSYEQYF
.,TRBJ2-3,.,TRBV12-3/TRBV12-4,TGTGCCAGCAGTTTGGTGGGGGGGCCTGGAGATACGCAGTATTTT,CASSLVGGPGDTQYF
.,TRBJ2-6,once,TRBV7-3,TGTGCCAGCAGCCAGGGAACGCCCTGGGAGTCTGGGGCCAACGTCCTGACTTTC,CASSQGTPWESGANVLTF
.,TRBJ1-5,.,TRBV12-3/TRBV12-4,TGTGCCAGCAGTTGGTCCGGGGGCGTAGATCAGCCCCAGCATTTT,CASSWSGGVDQPQHF
.,TRBJ2-5,.,TRBV24-1,TGTGCCACCAGTGATTTGACAGAGGAGACCCAGTACTTC,CATSDLTEETQYF
TRBD2,TRBJ2-1,medium-sized,TRBV20-1,TGCAGTGCTAGAGAAAGCGGGAGGGGAAATGAGCAGTTCTTC,CSARESGRGNEQFF
.,TRBJ2-3,few,TRBV24-1,TGTGCCACCAGCTCCGGGACATATCGCACAGATACGCAGTATTTT,CATSSGTYRTDTQYF